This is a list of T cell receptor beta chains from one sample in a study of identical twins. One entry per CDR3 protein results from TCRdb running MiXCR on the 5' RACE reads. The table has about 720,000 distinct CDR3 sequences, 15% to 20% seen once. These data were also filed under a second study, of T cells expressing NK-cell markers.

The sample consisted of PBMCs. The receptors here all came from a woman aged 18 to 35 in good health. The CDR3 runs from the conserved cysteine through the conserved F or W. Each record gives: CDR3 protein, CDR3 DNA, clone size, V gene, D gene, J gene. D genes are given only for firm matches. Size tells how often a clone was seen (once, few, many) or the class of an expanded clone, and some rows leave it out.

cdr3_aa: CASSIWTGGNTGELFF
cdr3_nt: TGCGCCAGCAGCATCTGGACAGGGGGGAACACCGGGGAGCTGTTTTTT
clone_size: -
v_call: TRBV5-1
d_call: TRBD1
j_call: TRBJ2-2

cdr3_aa: CASSDRASYQETQYF
cdr3_nt: TGTGCCAGCAGCGACCGGGCTTCGTACCAAGAGACCCAGTACTTC
clone_size: -
v_call: TRBV7-9
d_call: -
j_call: TRBJ2-5

cdr3_aa: CSAVRGPGRGDTQYF
cdr3_nt: TGCAGTGCGGTCCGCGGTCCCGGGAGGGGAGATACGCAGTATTTT
clone_size: few
v_call: TRBV20-1
d_call: TRBD2
j_call: TRBJ2-3

cdr3_aa: CASSYSGRMVDTQYF
cdr3_nt: TGTGCCAGCAGTTATAGCGGGAGAATGGTAGATACGCAGTATTTT
clone_size: few
v_call: TRBV6-5
d_call: TRBD2
j_call: TRBJ2-3

cdr3_aa: CASSHVTGPGYGYTF
cdr3_nt: TGCGCCAGCAGCCACGTAACTGGTCCCGGTTATGGCTACACCTTC
clone_size: -
v_call: TRBV5-1
d_call: -
j_call: TRBJ1-2

cdr3_aa: CASSLPWTFRRDGYTF
cdr3_nt: TGTGCCAGCAGCTTACCTTGGACTTTCCGAAGGGATGGCTACACCTTC
clone_size: few
v_call: TRBV12-3/TRBV12-4
d_call: -
j_call: TRBJ1-2

cdr3_aa: CASSSLGTRHNEQFF
cdr3_nt: TGTGCCAGCAGCTCCTTAGGGACTCGTCACAATGAGCAGTTCTTC
clone_size: -
v_call: TRBV5-4
d_call: -
j_call: TRBJ2-1

cdr3_aa: CAMGTSGSRGETQYF
cdr3_nt: TGTGCCATGGGGACTAGCGGGAGCCGAGGGGAGACCCAGTACTTC
clone_size: few
v_call: TRBV10-3
d_call: TRBD2
j_call: TRBJ2-5

cdr3_aa: CASSPGLEPTEQFF
cdr3_nt: TGTGCCAGCAGCCCGGGACTAGAACCTACCGAGCAGTTCTTC
clone_size: many
v_call: TRBV12-3/TRBV12-4
d_call: TRBD2
j_call: TRBJ2-1

cdr3_aa: CSAKGHSNQPQHF
cdr3_nt: TGCAGTGCTAAAGGGCACAGCAATCAGCCCCAGCATTTT
clone_size: -
v_call: TRBV20-1
d_call: -
j_call: TRBJ1-5

cdr3_aa: CASRSGGLNTEAFF
cdr3_nt: TGTGCCAGCAGGTCCGGCGGGCTGAACACTGAAGCTTTCTTT
clone_size: few
v_call: TRBV12-3/TRBV12-4
d_call: -
j_call: TRBJ1-1

cdr3_aa: CASSYSIHGSSYNEQFF
cdr3_nt: TGTGCCAGCAGTTACTCGATTCACGGGAGCTCCTACAATGAGCAGTTCTTC
clone_size: few
v_call: TRBV6-5
d_call: -
j_call: TRBJ2-1

cdr3_aa: CASSLDLDTQYF
cdr3_nt: TGCGCCAGCAGCTTGGACCTGGATACGCAGTATTTT
clone_size: -
v_call: TRBV5-1
d_call: -
j_call: TRBJ2-3

cdr3_aa: CASSLAAFNTEAFF
cdr3_nt: TGTGCCAGCAGCTTGGCCGCCTTCAACACTGAAGCTTTCTTT
clone_size: many
v_call: TRBV5-5
d_call: -
j_call: TRBJ1-1

cdr3_aa: CASSFGDKGDNEQFF
cdr3_nt: TGCGCCAGCAGCTTCGGGGACAAGGGGGACAATGAGCAGTTCTTC
clone_size: few
v_call: TRBV5-1
d_call: -
j_call: TRBJ2-1

cdr3_aa: CAISPGPSPEQYF
cdr3_nt: TGTGCCATCAGCCCTGGGCCTTCCCCCGAGCAGTACTTC
clone_size: -
v_call: TRBV5-5
d_call: -
j_call: TRBJ2-7

cdr3_aa: CSAETSSYEQYF
cdr3_nt: TGCAGCGCCGAGACTAGTAGCTACGAGCAGTACTTC
clone_size: -
v_call: TRBV29-1
d_call: -
j_call: TRBJ2-7

cdr3_aa: CASSVAGGRDTQYF
cdr3_nt: TGTGCCAGCAGCGTAGCCGGGGGGAGAGATACGCAGTATTTT
clone_size: -
v_call: TRBV9
d_call: TRBD2
j_call: TRBJ2-3